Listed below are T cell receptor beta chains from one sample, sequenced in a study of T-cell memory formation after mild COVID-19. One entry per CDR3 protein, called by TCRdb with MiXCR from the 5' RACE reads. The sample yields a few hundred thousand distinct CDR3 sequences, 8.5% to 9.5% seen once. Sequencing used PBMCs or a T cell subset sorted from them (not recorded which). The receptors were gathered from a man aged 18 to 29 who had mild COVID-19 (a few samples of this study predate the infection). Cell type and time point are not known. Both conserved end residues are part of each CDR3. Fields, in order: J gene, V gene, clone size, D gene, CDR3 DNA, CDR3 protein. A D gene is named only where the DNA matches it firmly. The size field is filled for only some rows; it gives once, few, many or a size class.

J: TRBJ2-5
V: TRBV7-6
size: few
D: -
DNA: TGTGCCAGCAGCCCTAAGGCCAGGGGAGAGACCCAGTACTTC
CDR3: CASSPKARGETQYF

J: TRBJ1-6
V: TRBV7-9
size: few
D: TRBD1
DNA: TGTGCCAGCAGCGCTTCACAGGGGGTAGGATCACCCCTCCACTTT
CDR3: CASSASQGVGSPLHF

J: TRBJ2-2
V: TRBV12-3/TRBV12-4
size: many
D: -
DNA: TGTGCCAGCAGTGGACGGGCCGGGGAGCTGTTTTTT
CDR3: CASSGRAGELFF

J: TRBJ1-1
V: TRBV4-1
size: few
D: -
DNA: TGCGCCAGCAGCCAAGGGGGTCTGAACACTGAAGCTTTCTTT
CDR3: CASSQGGLNTEAFF

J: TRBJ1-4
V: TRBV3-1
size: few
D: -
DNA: TGTGCCAGCAGCCGTATGGGGGATAATAGAGAAAAACTGTTTTTT
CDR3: CASSRMGDNREKLFF

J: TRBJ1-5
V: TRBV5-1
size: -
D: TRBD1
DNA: TGCGCCAGCAGCGGGGGGGACAGGGGATCCCAGCCCCAGCATTTT
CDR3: CASSGGDRGSQPQHF

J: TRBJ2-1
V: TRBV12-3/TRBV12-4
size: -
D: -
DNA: TGTGCCAGCAGTTTCCGGGTGGTGAATGAGCAGTTCTTC
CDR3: CASSFRVVNEQFF

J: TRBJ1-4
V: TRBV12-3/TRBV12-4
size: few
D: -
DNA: TGTGCCAGCAGTTTTTATCCCTCGGCTAATGAAAAACTGTTTTTT
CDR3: CASSFYPSANEKLFF

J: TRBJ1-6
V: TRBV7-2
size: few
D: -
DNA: TGTGCCAGCAGCTTACGACGGGATAATTCACCCCTCCACTTT
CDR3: CASSLRRDNSPLHF

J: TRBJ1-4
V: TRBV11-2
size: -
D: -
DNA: TGTGCCAGCAGCTTTGAGTCAGGGGTGACTAATGAAAAACTGTTTTTT
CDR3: CASSFESGVTNEKLFF

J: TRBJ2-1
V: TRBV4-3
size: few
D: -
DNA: TGCGCCAGCAGCCTAGGGCCTGGGCGGGAGCAGTTCTTC
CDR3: CASSLGPGREQFF

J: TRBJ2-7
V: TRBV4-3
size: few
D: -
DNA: TGCGCCAGCAGCCAAGATCGGGCCAGCTGGTACGAGCAGTACTTC
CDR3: CASSQDRASWYEQYF

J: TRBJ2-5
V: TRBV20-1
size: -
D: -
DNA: TGCAGTGCGTCTCGCCAGGGGGAGACCCAGTACTTC
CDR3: CSASRQGETQYF

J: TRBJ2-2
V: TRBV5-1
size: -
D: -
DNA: TGCGCCAGCAGCTCGCTAGCGACGAACACCGGGGAGCTGTTTTTT
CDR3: CASSSLATNTGELFF

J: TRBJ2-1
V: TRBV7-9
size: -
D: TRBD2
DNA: TGTGCCAGCAGCCCCCCCCTCGCGGGGGGGATCAGCTCCTACAATGAGCAGTTCTTC
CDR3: CASSPPLAGGISSYNEQFF

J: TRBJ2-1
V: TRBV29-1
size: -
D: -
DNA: TGCAGCGGGGAACTAAGCTCCTACAATGAGCAGTTCTTC
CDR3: CSGELSSYNEQFF